This entry describes one T cell receptor (beta chain). The antigen remains undetermined. A much larger clone lies a single base off, so this may be a read error. The data originate from a study of response to subunit inactivated influenza vaccine. Whole-study results and caveats: Every seasonal influenza vaccination brings in few new T cells, the authors suggested.

Losses at the gene ends were 11 bases for V and 1 base for J; bases not matched to a gene: 19. This CDR3 spans 19 amino acids. Germline CDR1 is SNHLY and CDR2 is FYNNEI. In TCRdb, the RT-PCR reads were re-called with MiXCR into one record per CDR3 protein. The repertoire holds 150,000 or so distinct CDR3 sequences, about a tenth seen once, with 9.5% to 15% in the top ten. This chain uses TRBV2 with TRBJ2-2, with 10 bases that match TRBD1. Sequenced here: non-naive T cells sorted from PBMCs, sampled about 6 weeks after vaccination. The TCR was taken from a man aged 50 to 60 who received an inactivated influenza vaccine. The CDR3, as DNA: TGTGCCCCCCGAGATGGGGACAGGGGTTTAGTGTGGAACACCGGGGAGCTGTTTTTT. Protein: CAPRDGDRGLVWNTGELFF.